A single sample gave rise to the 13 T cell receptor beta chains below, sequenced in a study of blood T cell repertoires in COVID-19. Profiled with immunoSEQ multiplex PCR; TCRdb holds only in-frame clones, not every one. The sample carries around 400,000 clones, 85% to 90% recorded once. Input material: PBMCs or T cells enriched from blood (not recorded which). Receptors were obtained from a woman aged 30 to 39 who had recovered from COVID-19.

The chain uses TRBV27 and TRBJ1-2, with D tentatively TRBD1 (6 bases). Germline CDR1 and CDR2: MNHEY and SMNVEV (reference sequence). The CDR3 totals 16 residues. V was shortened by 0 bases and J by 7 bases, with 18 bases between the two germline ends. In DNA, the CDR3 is TGTGCCAGCAGTTTATCGAGGGCAGGGGATGGGGTTGGCTACACCTTC. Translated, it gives CASSLSRAGDGVGYTF.

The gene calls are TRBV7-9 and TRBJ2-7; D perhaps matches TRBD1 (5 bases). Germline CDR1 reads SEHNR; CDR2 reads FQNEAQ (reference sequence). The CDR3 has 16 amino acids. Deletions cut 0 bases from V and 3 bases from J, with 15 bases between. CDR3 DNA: TGTGCCAGCAGCTTAGCTTTCGGACAAAACCTCTACGAGCAGTACTTC. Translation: CASSLAFGQNLYEQYF.

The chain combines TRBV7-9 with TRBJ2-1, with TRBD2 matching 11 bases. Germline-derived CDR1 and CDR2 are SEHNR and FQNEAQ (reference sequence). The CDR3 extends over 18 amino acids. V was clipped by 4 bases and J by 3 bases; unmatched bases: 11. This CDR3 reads CASSSSSGTSGRYNEQFF. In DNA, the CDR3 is TGTGCCAGCAGCTCCTCCTCTGGGACTAGCGGCCGCTACAATGAGCAGTTCTTC.

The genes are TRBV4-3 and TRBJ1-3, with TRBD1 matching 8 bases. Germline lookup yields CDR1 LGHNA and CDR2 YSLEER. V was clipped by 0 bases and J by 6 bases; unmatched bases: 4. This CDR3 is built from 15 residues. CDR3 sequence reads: CASSQELQGANTIYF. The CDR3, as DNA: TGCGCCAGCAGCCAAGAATTGCAGGGGGCAAACACCATATATTTT.

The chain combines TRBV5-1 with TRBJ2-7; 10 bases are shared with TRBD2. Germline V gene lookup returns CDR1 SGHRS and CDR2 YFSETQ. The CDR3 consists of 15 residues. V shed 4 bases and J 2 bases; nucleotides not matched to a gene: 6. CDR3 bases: TGCGCCAGCAGCGCCCAGCGGGGGGGTCCCTACGAGCAGTACTTC. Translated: CASSAQRGGPYEQYF.

The CDR3: CASSPSGGLNTGELFF. CDR3 sequence (DNA): TGTGCCAGCAGCCCAAGCGGGGGGTTAAACACCGGGGAGCTGTTTTTT. The J gene is TRBJ2-2, the V gene TRBV3-1 (or the pseudogene TRBV3-2); TRBD2 agrees at 9 bases. The CDR3 extends over 16 amino acids. Looked up from germline, CDR1 is LGHDT and CDR2 is YNNKEL (reference sequence). V gave up 4 bases and J gave up 2 bases; unmatched junction bases: 5.

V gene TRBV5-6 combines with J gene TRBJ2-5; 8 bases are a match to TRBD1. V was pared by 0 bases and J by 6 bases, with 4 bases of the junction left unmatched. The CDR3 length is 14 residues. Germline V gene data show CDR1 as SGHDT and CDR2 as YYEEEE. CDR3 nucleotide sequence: TGTGCCAGCAGCTTGGGGACAGGGTTACAGACCCAGTACTTC. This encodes CASSLGTGLQTQYF.

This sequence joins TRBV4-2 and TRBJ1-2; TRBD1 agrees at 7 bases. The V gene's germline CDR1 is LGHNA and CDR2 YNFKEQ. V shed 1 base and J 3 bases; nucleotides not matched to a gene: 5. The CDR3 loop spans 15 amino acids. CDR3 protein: CASSQGDSLDYGYTF. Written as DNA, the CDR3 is TGTGCCAGCAGCCAAGGGGACAGTCTAGACTATGGCTACACCTTC.

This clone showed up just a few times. The CDR3 spells CASSSGQVINQPQHF. The CDR3 nucleotides are TGTGCCAGCAGCTCTGGACAGGTCATCAATCAGCCCCAGCATTTT. The chain couples TRBV5-8 to TRBJ1-5; 7 bases map to TRBD1. The CDR3 has 15 residues. With 3 bases clipped from V and 3 bases from J, the junction kept 6 bases outside the gene matches. CDR1 is SGHTS and CDR2 is YDEGEE in the germline V gene.

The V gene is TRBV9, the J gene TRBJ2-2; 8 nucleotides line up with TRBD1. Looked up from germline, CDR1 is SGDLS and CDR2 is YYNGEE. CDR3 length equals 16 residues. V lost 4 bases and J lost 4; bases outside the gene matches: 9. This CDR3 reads CASSPFRTGSTGELFF. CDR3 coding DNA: TGTGCCAGCAGCCCTTTTAGGACAGGGTCCACCGGGGAGCTGTTTTTT.

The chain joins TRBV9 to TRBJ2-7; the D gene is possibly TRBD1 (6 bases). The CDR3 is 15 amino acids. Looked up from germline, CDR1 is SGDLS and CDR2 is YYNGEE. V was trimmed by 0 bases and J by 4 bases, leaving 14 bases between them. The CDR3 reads CASSVAGTPLYEQYF. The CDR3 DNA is TGTGCCAGCAGCGTAGCTGGGACACCCTTATACGAGCAGTACTTC. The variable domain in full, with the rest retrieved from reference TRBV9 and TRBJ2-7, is DSGVTQTPKHLITATGQRVTLRCSPRSGDLSVYWYQQSLDQGLQFLIQYYNGEERAKGNILERFSAQQFPDLHSELNLSSLELGDSALYFCASSVAGTPLYEQYFGPGTRLTVT.

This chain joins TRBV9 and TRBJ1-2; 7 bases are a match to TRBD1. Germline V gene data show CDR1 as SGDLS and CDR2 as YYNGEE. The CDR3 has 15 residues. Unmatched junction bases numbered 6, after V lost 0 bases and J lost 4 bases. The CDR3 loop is CASSVDRQGPYGYTF. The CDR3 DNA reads TGTGCCAGCAGCGTAGACCGACAGGGTCCCTATGGCTACACCTTC.

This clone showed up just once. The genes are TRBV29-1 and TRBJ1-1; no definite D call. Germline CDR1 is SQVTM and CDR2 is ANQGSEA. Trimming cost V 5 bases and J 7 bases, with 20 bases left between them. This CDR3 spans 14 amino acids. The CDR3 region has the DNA TGCAGCGTTACCCGCCGTGGCAGTGCCCTTGAAGCTTTCTTT. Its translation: CSVTRRGSALEAFF.